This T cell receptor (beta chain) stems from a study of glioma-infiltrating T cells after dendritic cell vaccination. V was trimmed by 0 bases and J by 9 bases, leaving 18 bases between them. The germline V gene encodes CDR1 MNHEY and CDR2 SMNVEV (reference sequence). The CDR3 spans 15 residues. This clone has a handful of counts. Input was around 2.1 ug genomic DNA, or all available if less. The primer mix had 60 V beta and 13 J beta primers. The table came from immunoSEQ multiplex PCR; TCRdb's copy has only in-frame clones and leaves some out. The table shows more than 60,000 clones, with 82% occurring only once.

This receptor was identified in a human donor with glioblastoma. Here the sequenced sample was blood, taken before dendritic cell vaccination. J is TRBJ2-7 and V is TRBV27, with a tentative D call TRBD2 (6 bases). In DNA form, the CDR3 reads TGTGCCAGCAGTTTATCAGGTCGGGGCACCGGGGGGCAGTACTTC. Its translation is CASSLSGRGTGGQYF.